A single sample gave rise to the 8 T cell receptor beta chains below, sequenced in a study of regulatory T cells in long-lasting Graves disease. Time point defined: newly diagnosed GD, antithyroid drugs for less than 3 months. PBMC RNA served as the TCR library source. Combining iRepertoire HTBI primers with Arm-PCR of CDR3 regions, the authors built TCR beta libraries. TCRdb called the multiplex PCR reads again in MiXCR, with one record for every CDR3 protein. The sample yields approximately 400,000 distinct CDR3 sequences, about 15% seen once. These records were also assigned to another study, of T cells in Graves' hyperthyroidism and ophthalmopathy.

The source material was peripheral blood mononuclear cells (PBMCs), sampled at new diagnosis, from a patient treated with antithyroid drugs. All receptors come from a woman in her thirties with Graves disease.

In DNA, the CDR3 is TGTGCCAGCAATCCCCGGGGGGGGTTTCCCGGGGAGCTGTTTTTT. Its protein product is CASNPRGGFPGELFF. The rearrangement uses TRBV6-1 and TRBJ2-2, with 8 bases fitting TRBD2. This CDR3 has 15 amino acids. Germline-derived CDR1 and CDR2 are MNHNS and SASEGT. Losses at the gene ends were 7 bases for V and 6 bases for J; bases not matched to a gene: 10.

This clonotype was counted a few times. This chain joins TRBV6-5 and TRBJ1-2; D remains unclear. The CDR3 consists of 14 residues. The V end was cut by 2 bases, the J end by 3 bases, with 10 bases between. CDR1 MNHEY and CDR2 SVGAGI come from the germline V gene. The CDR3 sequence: CASSYGGDDYGYTF. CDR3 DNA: TGTGCCAGCAGTTACGGTGGGGATGACTATGGCTACACCTTC.

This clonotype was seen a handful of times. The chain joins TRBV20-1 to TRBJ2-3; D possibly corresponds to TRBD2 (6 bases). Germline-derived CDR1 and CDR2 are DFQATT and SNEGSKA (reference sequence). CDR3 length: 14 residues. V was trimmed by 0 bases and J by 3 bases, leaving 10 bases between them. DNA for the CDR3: TGCAGTGCTAGAGATGCTGCGGGGACAGATACGCAGTATTTT. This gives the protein CSARDAAGTDTQYF.

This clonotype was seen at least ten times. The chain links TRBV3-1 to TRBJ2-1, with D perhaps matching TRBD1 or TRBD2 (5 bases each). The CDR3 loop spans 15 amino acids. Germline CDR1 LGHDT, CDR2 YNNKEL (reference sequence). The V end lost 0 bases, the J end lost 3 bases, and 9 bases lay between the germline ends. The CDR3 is CASSQDLGVYNEQFF. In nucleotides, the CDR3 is TGTGCCAGCAGCCAAGATCTGGGGGTCTACAATGAGCAGTTCTTC.

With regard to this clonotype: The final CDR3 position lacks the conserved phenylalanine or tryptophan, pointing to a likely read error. CDR3 region: CASRDPGDEQFY. The CDR3 nucleotides read TGTGCCAGCAGGGACCCAGGGGATGAGCAGTTCTAC. The rearrangement joins TRBV2 to TRBJ2-1; D perhaps matches TRBD1 (6 bases). CDR3 size: 12 residues. The V end lost 6 bases, the J end lost 8 bases, and 11 bases lay between the germline ends. Germline CDR1 reads SNHLY; CDR2 reads FYNNEI.

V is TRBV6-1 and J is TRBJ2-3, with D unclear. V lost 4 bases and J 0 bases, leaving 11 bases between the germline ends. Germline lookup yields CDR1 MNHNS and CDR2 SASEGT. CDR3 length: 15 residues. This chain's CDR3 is CASSALRLSTDTQYF. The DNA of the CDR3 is TGTGCCAGCAGTGCGTTGCGGCTCAGCACAGATACGCAGTATTTT.

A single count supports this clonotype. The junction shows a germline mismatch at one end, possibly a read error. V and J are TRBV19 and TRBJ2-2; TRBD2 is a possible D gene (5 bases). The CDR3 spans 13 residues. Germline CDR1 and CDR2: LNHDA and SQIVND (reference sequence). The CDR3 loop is CASSIRWTGEPFF. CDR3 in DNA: TGTGCCAGTAGTATTCGGTGGACCGGGGAGCCGTTTTTT.

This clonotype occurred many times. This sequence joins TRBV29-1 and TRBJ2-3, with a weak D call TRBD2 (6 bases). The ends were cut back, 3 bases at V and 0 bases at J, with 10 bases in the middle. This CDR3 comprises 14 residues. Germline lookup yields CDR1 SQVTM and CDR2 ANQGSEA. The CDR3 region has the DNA TGCAGCGTTGACATGGGGAGGAGCACAGATACGCAGTATTTT. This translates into CSVDMGRSTDTQYF.